This is a list of T cell receptor beta chains from one sample in a study of blood T cell repertoires in COVID-19. TCRdb's table, derived via immunoSEQ multiplex PCR, lists solely in-frame clones and lacks some. Of roughly 430,000 clones listed, around 90% are singletons. The sequenced sample consisted of PBMCs or T cells enriched from blood (not recorded which). Source of these receptors: a woman aged 40 to 50 with acute COVID-19. CDR3s include the opening cysteine and the closing phenylalanine or tryptophan. Fields, in order: J gene, V gene, D gene, clone size, CDR3 DNA, CDR3 protein. The D gene is left open where the match is weak. Expanded clones are given a class, and other clones once, few, many or no size at all.

TRBJ2-1,TRBV3-1/TRBV3-2,-,-,TGTGCCAGCAGCCCAACTGGGGGGGGCCAGGGCAATGAGCAGTTCTTC,CASSPTGGGQGNEQFF
TRBJ1-4,TRBV25-1,TRBD1,-,TGTGCCAGCCAAAACAGGGGGGATGAAAAACTGTTTTTT,CASQNRGDEKLFF
TRBJ1-2,TRBV3-1/TRBV3-2,TRBD1,-,TGTGCCAGCAGCCCGCAGGACAGGGTACGGGGCTACACCTTC,CASSPQDRVRGYTF
TRBJ1-1,TRBV4-1,-,-,TGCGCCAGCAGCCAAGAGGGGAGGGTTCAGACTGAAGCTTTCTTT,CASSQEGRVQTEAFF
TRBJ2-3,TRBV19,TRBD2,-,TGTGCCAGTAGTTCGACTAGCGGGAGCACAGATACGCAGTATTTT,CASSSTSGSTDTQYF
TRBJ2-5,TRBV5-4,TRBD1,-,TGTGCCAGCAGCTCTCAACTCCGGCAGGGGGCGGAAGAGACCCAGTACTTC,CASSSQLRQGAEETQYF
TRBJ2-3,TRBV5-1,TRBD2,-,TGCGCCAGCAGCTTGGAGGGACTAGCGGGGCTCACAGATACGCAGTATTTT,CASSLEGLAGLTDTQYF
TRBJ1-1,TRBV4-1,TRBD1,-,TGCGCCAGCAGCCCCCCAGGGGGCACTGAAGCTTTCTTT,CASSPPGGTEAFF
TRBJ1-3,TRBV5-1,-,-,TGCGCCAGCAGTGATGGACAGAGCTCTGGAAACACCATATATTTT,CASSDGQSSGNTIYF
TRBJ2-7,TRBV9,-,-,TGTGCCAGCAGCCCCAGAGACAGGTTCCCCCCTCACGAGCAGTACTTC,CASSPRDRFPPHEQYF
TRBJ1-4,TRBV5-1,TRBD1,once,TGCGCCAGCAGCCTCGTGACAGGGAATGAAAAACTGTTTTTT,CASSLVTGNEKLFF
TRBJ2-3,TRBV20-1,TRBD2,-,TGCAGTGCTAGTGCGTCGGGCGGGAGCGGTAGAGATACGCAGTATTTT,CSASASGGSGRDTQYF
TRBJ2-3,TRBV5-1,-,-,TGCGCCAGCAGCCTGCGGGCAGCAACAGATACGCAGTATTTT,CASSLRAATDTQYF
TRBJ2-5,TRBV21-1,-,-,TGTGCCAGCAGCACCTACCGCAGACAGGGGCAAGAGACCCAGTACTTC,CASSTYRRQGQETQYF
TRBJ1-4,TRBV28,TRBD1,-,TGTGCCAGCAGTTCCCCGACAGGGGCTAATGAAAAACTGTTTTTT,CASSSPTGANEKLFF
TRBJ2-1,TRBV3-1/TRBV3-2,TRBD2,-,TGTGCCAGCAGCCACGCCGGGGGGGCCAATGAGCAGTTCTTC,CASSHAGGANEQFF
TRBJ1-2,TRBV19,TRBD1,few,TGTGCCTCAGAGGCCCAACCCGGGACAGGGGCCGGCTACACCTTC,CASEAQPGTGAGYTF
TRBJ1-2,TRBV5-4,TRBD1,-,TGTGCCAGCAGCTCTGCATCCAGGACAGGGCGCGGCTACACCTTC,CASSSASRTGRGYTF
TRBJ2-1,TRBV11-2,TRBD1,-,TGTGCCAGCAGCTACTGGGACAGGGTCGTCGGCTCCTACAATGAGCAGTTCTTC,CASSYWDRVVGSYNEQFF
TRBJ1-1,TRBV11-3,TRBD1,few,TGTGCCAGCAGCCCAACATACAGGGGCCGGATGAACACTGAAGCTTTCTTT,CASSPTYRGRMNTEAFF
TRBJ1-2,TRBV5-8,-,-,TGTGCCAGCAGCTTGGGGCAGGGTTTAGGCTACACCTTC,CASSLGQGLGYTF
TRBJ2-3,TRBV4-1,-,-,TGCGCCAGCAGCCAAGATCTGAGGCCAGATACGCAGTATTTT,CASSQDLRPDTQYF
TRBJ2-3,TRBV18,-,once,TGTGCCAGCTCACCACTTCTACGTGGCACAGATACGCAGTATTTT,CASSPLLRGTDTQYF